This T cell receptor beta chain was captured in a study of shared clonotypes between healthy human individuals. Study details: Plates per donor: three CD4 naive, three CD4 memory, two CD8 naive, one CD8 memory.

Only in-frame clones appear in the TCRdb table, and some are missing; sequencing was by immunoSEQ multiplex PCR. The sample comprises 85,000 to 100,000 clones, roughly two thirds of which are singletons, and about 48% rests with the top ten. CDR1 and CDR2 (germline): SGHAT, FQNNGV. This CDR3 spans 15 amino acids. V was clipped by 3 bases and J by 5 bases, with 17 bases between them. The rearrangement joins TRBV11-2 to TRBJ2-7, with no clear D. The receptor was derived from a man aged 25-45 years in good health. What was sequenced was memory CD8+ T cells sorted from blood. Subset reported: CD45RO+ cells pooled with CCR7-negative TemRA cells. CDR3 DNA sequence: TGTGCCAGCAGCTTTTCAGTCCCCCAGGCCGACGAGCAGTACTTC. Encoded protein: CASSFSVPQADEQYF.